This paragraph reports one TCR beta chain. The data belong to a study of blood T cell repertoires in COVID-19. Study-level information: Samples of COVID-19 (acute and convalescent) were obtained from the United States, Italy and Spain.

Deletions cut 4 bases from V and 5 bases from J, with 3 bases between. In germline, CDR1 is KGHSY, CDR2 FQNENV. CDR3 length equals 11 residues. Everyone who took part was roughly 18 to 89 years old, and they came from 24 US areas. In assigning cohorts, the study relied on participant-reported clinical history. Source study methods: Amplification from reference gene primers served as the basis for estimated nucleated cell counts. Assay used: immunoSEQ multiplex PCR; TCRdb lists only in-frame clones, some missing. V and J calls and clone size are copied from that table; D and trimming were computed from the DNA. The table shows more than 250,000 clones, with about 91% occurring only once.

Material: PBMCs or T cells enriched from blood (not recorded which). The chain has TRBV16 and TRBJ2-1; D not resolved. This TCR was recovered from a woman aged 40 to 50 with acute COVID-19. In DNA, the CDR3 is TGTGCCAGCAGCCCAAACAATGAGCAGTTCTTC. Translating gives CASSPNNEQFF. Drawing the rest from reference TRBV16 and TRBJ2-1, the complete variable domain is GEEVAQTPKHLVRGEGQKAKLYCAPIKGHSYVFWYQQVLKNEFKFLISFQNENVFDETGMPKERFSAKCLPNSPCSLEIQATKLEDSAVYFCASSPNNEQFFGPGTRLTVL.